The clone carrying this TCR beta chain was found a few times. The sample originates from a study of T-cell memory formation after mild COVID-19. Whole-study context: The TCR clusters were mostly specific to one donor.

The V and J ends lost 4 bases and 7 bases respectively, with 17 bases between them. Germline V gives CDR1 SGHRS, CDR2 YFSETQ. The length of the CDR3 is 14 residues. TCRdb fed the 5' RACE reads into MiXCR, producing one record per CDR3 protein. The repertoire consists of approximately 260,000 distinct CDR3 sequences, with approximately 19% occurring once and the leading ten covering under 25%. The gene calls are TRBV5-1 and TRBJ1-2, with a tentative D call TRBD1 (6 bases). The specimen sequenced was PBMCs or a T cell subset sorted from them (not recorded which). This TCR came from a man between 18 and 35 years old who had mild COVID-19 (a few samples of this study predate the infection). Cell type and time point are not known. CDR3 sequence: CASSVTSGGRGYTF. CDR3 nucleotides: TGCGCCAGCAGCGTAACATCGGGGGGCCGTGGCTACACCTTC. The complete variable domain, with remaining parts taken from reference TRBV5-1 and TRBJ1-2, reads KAGVTQTPRYLIKTRGQQVTLSCSPISGHRSVSWYQQTPGQGLQFLFEYFSETQRNKGNFPGRFSGRQFSNSRSEMNVSTLELGDSALYLCASSVTSGGRGYTFGSGTRLTVV.